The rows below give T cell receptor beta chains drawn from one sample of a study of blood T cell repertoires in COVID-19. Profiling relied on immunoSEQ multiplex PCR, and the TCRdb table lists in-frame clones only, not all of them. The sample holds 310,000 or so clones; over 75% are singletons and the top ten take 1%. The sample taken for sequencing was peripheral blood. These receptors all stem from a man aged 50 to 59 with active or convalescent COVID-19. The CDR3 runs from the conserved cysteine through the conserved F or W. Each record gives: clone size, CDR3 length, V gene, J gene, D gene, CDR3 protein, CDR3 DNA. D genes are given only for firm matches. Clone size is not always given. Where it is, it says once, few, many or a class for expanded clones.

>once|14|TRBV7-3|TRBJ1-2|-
CASSISGERPPTPF
TGTGCCAGCAGCATCTCCGGGGAGAGACCCCCGACGCCCTTC
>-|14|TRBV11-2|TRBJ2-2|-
CASSFQGLTGELFF
TGTGCCAGCAGCTTCCAGGGATTGACCGGGGAGCTGTTTTTT
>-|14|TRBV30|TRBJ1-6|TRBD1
CASERTGKGSPLHF
TGTGCCTCGGAACGGACAGGGAAGGGTTCACCCCTCCACTTT
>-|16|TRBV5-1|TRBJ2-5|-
CASSYGVADMQETQYF
TGCGCCAGCAGCTACGGGGTAGCGGATATGCAAGAGACCCAGTACTTC
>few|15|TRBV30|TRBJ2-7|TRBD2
CAWVAGSGRSGEQYF
TGTGCCTGGGTAGCAGGTAGCGGGAGAAGTGGCGAGCAGTACTTC
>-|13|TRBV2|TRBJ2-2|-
CASREQSAGELFF
TGTGCCAGCAGGGAACAAAGCGCCGGGGAGCTGTTTTTT
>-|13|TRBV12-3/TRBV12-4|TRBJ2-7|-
CASSLMAGYEQYF
TGTGCCAGCAGTTTGATGGCGGGCTACGAGCAGTACTTC
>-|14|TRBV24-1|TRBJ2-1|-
CATSDLRWGVEQFF
TGTGCCACCAGTGATTTAAGGTGGGGGGTTGAGCAGTTCTTC
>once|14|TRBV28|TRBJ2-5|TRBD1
CASRKTGGGETQYF
TGTGCCAGCAGAAAGACAGGGGGAGGCGAGACCCAGTACTTC
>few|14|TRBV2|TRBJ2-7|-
CASRKSGLRYEQYF
TGTGCCAGCAGGAAGTCAGGGCTGCGTTACGAGCAGTACTTC
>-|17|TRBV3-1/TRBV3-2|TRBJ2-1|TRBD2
CATSGTSGRRSYNEQFF
TGTGCCACCAGTGGGACTAGCGGGCGCCGCTCCTACAATGAGCAGTTCTTC
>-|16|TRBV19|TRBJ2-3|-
CASSLITGGDTDTQYF
TGTGCCAGTAGTCTGATAACCGGAGGGGACACAGATACGCAGTATTTT
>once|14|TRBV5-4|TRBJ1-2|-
CASSLVQANYGYTF
TGTGCCAGCAGCTTGGTCCAGGCGAACTATGGCTACACCTTC
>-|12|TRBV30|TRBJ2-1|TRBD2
CAWSRGESWEFF
TGTGCCTGGAGCCGGGGGGAGAGTTGGGAGTTCTTC
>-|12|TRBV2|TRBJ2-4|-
CASRERINIQYF
TGTGCCAGCAGAGAACGTATAAACATTCAGTACTTC
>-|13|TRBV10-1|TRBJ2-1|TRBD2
CASRAGPYNEQFF
TGCGCCAGCCGAGCGGGACCCTACAATGAGCAGTTCTTC
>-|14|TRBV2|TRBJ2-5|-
CASSVQGKSQTQYF
TGTGCCAGCAGTGTGCAGGGGAAGTCGCAGACCCAGTACTTC
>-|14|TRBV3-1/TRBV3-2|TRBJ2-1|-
CASSGGTHYNEQFF
TGTGCCAGCAGCGGAGGGACTCATTACAATGAGCAGTTCTTC
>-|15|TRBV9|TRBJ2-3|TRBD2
CASSPTSGYTDTQYF
TGTGCCAGCAGCCCGACTAGCGGGTACACAGATACGCAGTATTTT
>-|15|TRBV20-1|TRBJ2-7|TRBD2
CSAGERLAGADEQYF
TGCAGTGCTGGTGAAAGACTAGCGGGAGCGGACGAGCAGTACTTC
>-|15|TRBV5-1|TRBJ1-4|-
CASRFSSSPEEKLFF
TGCGCCAGCAGATTCTCCAGCTCCCCGGAGGAAAAACTGTTTTTT
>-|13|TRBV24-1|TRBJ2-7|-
CATSDRSGGEQYF
TGTGCCACCAGTGACAGGTCAGGTGGCGAGCAGTACTTC
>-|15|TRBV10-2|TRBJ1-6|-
CASRTAHPPNSPLHF
TGCGCCAGCAGGACAGCACACCCCCCGAATTCACCCCTCCACTTT
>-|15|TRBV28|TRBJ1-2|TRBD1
CASRAGQEANYGYTF
TGTGCCAGCAGGGCAGGACAGGAAGCTAACTATGGCTACACCTTC
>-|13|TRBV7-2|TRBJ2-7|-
CASSLELGYEQYF
TGTGCCAGCAGCTTAGAGCTAGGCTACGAGCAGTACTTC
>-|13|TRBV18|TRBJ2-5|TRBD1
CASSPGTEETQYF
TGTGCCAGCTCACCCGGGACAGAAGAGACCCAGTACTTC
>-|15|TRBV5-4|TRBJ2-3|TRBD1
CASSLGGQSTDTQYF
TGTGCCAGCAGCTTGGGGGGACAGAGCACAGATACGCAGTATTTT
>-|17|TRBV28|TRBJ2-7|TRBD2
CASSDIYSGTRGYEQYF
TGTGCCAGCAGTGACATTTATTCCGGGACTAGGGGTTACGAGCAGTACTTC
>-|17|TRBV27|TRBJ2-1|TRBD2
CASSSSLGLGDHNEQFF
TGTGCCAGCAGTTCCTCCCTGGGACTAGGAGATCACAATGAGCAGTTCTTC
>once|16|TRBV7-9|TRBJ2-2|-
CASSLGSGPNTGELFF
TGTGCCAGCAGCTTAGGATCAGGCCCGAACACCGGGGAGCTGTTTTTT